This T cell receptor (beta chain) was recovered during a study of shared clonotypes between healthy human individuals. CDR1 and CDR2 from the germline V gene are MDHEN and SYDVKM. The CDR3 length is 13 residues. Between the trimmed V and J ends, which lost 3 bases and 8 bases, there was a span of 11 bases. The donors were adults (healthy and HIV-negative) with no recent acute infections or vaccinations. Study-wide results and caveats: There were few donors, and this limited the genetic and exposure-history diversity represented.

In the case of this clone: The antigen remains undetermined.

Each cell subset's genomic DNA was divided evenly among several immunoSEQ plates. With ten immunoSEQ deep assay plates, unsorted PBMC DNA underwent sequencing. Generated by immunoSEQ multiplex PCR, the TCRdb table keeps only in-frame clones and is missing some. The sample shows about 560,000 clones, around 81% of them seen only once. The receptor comes from a woman aged 40 to 50 in good health. Some clones in this sample may be carry-over from other donors' samples. Sequencing used PBMCs. This chain uses TRBV28 with TRBJ2-1; no definite D call. The CDR3 loop reads CASSFRLRDEQFF. Written as DNA, the CDR3 is TGTGCCAGCAGTTTCCGGCTAAGGGATGAGCAGTTCTTC.